The present TCR beta chain was sequenced within a study of blood T cell repertoires in COVID-19. Study as a whole: Samples taken during acute and convalescent COVID-19 were collected in the United States, Italy and Spain. In each case, the material was cDNA or gDNA derived from T cells, B-cell-depleted T cells, or PBMCs.

Original handling: Estimated nucleated cell counts came from reference gene primer amplification. Profiled with immunoSEQ multiplex PCR; TCRdb holds only in-frame clones, not every one. D and trimming were read from the DNA, whereas the V and J calls and clone size are those reported in that table. In the table there are 220,000 or so clones, just under 85% of which are singletons. The trim removed 2 bases at V and 1 base at J, leaving 6 bases unmatched. The V gene's germline CDR1 is SGHTA and CDR2 FQGNSA. CDR3 length: 16 residues. Sample: peripheral blood. The chain combines TRBV7-2 with TRBJ1-1, with 8 positions matching TRBD1. The TCR sequence derives from a woman aged 80 or over with acute or convalescent COVID-19. The CDR3 DNA sequence: TGTGCCAGCAGCTTAAGGCCAGGGGGCACGAACACTGAAGCTTTCTTT. This encodes CASSLRPGGTNTEAFF.